Listed below are T cell receptor beta chains from one sample, sequenced in a study of control samples from healthy donors and cancer patients. Generated by immunoSEQ multiplex PCR, the TCRdb table keeps only in-frame clones and is missing some. Seen here are tens of thousands of clones, approximately 94% observed once, and the top ten hold about 6.2%. The sample taken for sequencing was blood. The receptors come from a man in his sixties in good health. Both conserved end residues are trimmed from each CDR3. Each record gives: J gene, V gene, CDR3 protein.

TRBJ1-1 | TRBV27 | ASGVNLGTEAF
TRBJ2-2 | TRBV2 | ASSVGGGYTGELF
TRBJ2-5 | TRBV7-2 | ASSLAFDRVGEKTQY
TRBJ1-1 | TRBV7-8 | ASSPRTVNTEAF
TRBJ1-6 | TRBV7-2 | ASTADRGRNSPLH
TRBJ2-2 | TRBV7-2 | ASSLAGTAGELF
TRBJ1-3 | TRBV6-5 | ASSTTGFGNTIY
TRBJ2-1 | TRBV10-3 | AISGDGYNEQF
TRBJ2-2 | TRBV5-6 | ASSFFSGVNTGELF
TRBJ1-5 | TRBV2 | ASRGQTYSNQPQH
TRBJ1-3 | TRBV7-2 | ASSFPAGVSGNTIY
TRBJ2-6 | TRBV19 | ASSMRGVGSGANVLT